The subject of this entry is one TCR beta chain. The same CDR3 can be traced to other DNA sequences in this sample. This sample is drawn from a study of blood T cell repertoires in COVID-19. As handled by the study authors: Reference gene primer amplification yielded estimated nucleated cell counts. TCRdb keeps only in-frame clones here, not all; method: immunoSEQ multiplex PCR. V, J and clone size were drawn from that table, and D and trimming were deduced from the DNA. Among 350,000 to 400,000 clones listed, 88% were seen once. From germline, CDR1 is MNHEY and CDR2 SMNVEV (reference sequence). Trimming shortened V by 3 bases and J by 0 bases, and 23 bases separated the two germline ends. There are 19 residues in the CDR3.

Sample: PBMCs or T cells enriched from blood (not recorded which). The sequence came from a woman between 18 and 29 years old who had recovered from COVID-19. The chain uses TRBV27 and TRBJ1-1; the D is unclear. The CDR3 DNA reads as TGTGCCAGCAGTTTGGAGCGGTACCCCAAGACTAAAATGAACACTGAAGCTTTCTTT. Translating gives CASSLERYPKTKMNTEAFF.